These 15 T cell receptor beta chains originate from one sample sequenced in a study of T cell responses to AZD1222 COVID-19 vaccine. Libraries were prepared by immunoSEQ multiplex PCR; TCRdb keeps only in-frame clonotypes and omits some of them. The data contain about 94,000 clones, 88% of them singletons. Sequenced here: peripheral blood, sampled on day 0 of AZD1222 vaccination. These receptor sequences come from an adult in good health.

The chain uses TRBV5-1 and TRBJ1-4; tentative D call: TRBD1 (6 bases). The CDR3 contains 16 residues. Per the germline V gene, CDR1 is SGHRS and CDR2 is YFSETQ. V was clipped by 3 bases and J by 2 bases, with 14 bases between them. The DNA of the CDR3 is TGCGCCAGCAGCTACACACCAGGGGCGACTAATGAAAAACTGTTTTTT. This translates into CASSYTPGATNEKLFF.

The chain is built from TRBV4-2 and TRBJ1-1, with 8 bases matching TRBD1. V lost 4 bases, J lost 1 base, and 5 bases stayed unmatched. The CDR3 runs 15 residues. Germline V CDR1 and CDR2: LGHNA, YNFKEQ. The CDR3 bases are TGTGCCAGCAGCCGCGGACAGGGAGCGAACACTGAAGCTTTCTTT. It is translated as CASSRGQGANTEAFF.

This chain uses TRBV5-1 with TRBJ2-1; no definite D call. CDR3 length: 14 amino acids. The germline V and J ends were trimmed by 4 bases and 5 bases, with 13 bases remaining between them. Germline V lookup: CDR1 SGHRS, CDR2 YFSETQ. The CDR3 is CASSPGLGDNEQFF. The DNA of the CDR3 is TGCGCCAGCAGCCCCGGGTTGGGTGACAATGAGCAGTTCTTC.

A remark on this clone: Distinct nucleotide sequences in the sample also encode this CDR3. CDR3 sequence: CASRGGTEAFF. DNA for the CDR3: TGTGCCAGCCGCGGGGGCACTGAAGCTTTCTTT. The gene calls are TRBV6-5 and TRBJ1-1; D is possibly TRBD1 (5 bases). Germline lookup yields CDR1 MNHEY and CDR2 SVGAGI. This CDR3 contains 11 residues. Trimming stripped 8 bases from V and 4 bases from J, with 8 bases between.

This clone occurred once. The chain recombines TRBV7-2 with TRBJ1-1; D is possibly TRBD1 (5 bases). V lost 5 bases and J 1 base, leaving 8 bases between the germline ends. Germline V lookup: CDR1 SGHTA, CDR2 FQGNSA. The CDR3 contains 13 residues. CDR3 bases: TGTGCCAGCAGCCGCGACAGGAACACTGAAGCTTTCTTT. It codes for CASSRDRNTEAFF.

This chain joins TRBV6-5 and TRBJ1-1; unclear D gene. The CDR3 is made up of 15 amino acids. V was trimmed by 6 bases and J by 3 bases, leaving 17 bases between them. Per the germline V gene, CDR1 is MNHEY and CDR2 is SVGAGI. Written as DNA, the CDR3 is TGTGCCAGCAGGAGGACCGCCGGGTATGACACTGAAGCTTTCTTT. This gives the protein CASRRTAGYDTEAFF.

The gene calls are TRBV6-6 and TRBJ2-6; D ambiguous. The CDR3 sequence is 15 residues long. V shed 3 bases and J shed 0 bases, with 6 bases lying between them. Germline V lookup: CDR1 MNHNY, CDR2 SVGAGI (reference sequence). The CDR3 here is CASSYGRSGANVLTF. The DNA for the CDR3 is TGTGCCAGCAGTTATGGTCGCTCTGGGGCCAACGTCCTGACTTTC.

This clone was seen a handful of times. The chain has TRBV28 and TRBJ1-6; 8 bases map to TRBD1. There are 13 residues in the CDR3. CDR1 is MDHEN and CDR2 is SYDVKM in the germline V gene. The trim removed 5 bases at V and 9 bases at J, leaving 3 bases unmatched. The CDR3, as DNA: TGTGCCAGCAGTCAACAGGGGGGTTCACCCCTCCACTTT. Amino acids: CASSQQGGSPLHF.

CDR3 coding DNA: TGTGCCAGCAGTTACAGGGGACAAGAGAATTCACCCCTCCACTTT. This gives the protein CASSYRGQENSPLHF. The chain recombines TRBV6-5 with TRBJ1-6; D may be TRBD1 (6 bases). Germline V gene lookup returns CDR1 MNHEY and CDR2 SVGAGI. Between the trimmed V and J ends, which lost 2 bases and 7 bases, there was a span of 12 bases. The CDR3 extends over 15 amino acids.

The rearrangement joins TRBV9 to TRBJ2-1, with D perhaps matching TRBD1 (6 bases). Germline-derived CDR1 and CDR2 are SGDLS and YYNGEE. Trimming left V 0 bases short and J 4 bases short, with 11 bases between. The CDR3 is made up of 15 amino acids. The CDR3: CASSVAAQGYNEQFF. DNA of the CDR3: TGTGCCAGCAGCGTAGCTGCACAGGGATACAATGAGCAGTTCTTC.

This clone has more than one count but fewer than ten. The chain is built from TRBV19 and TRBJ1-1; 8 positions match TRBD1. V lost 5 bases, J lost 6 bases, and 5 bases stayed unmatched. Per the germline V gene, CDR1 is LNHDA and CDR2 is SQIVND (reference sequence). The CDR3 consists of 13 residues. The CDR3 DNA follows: TGTGCCAGTAGTGCACAGGGGGGGGCTGAAGCTTTCTTT. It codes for CASSAQGGAEAFF.

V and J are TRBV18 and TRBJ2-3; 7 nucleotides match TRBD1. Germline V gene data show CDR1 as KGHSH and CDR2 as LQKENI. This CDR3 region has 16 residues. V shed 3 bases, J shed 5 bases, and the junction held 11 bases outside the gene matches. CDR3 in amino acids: CASSPKTGQPLDTQYF. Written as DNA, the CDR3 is TGTGCCAGCTCACCTAAAACGGGACAGCCTCTAGATACGCAGTATTTT.

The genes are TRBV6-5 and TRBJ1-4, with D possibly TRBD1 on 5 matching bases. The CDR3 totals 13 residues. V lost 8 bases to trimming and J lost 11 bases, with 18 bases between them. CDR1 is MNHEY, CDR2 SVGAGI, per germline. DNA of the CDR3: TGTGCCAGCTCCGATGGGACCCAGTGGAAACTGTTTTTT. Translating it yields CASSDGTQWKLFF.

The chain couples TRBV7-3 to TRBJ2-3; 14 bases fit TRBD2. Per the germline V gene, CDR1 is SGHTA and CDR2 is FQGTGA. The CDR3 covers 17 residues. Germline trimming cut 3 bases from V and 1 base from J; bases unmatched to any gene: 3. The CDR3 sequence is CASSLGTSGSGTDTQYF. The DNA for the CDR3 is TGTGCCAGCAGCTTGGGGACTAGCGGGAGCGGCACAGATACGCAGTATTTT.

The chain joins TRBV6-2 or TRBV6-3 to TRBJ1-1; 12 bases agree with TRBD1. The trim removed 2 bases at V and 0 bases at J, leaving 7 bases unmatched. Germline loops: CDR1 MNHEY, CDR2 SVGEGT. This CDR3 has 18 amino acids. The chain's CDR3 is CASSYPARDRGLNTEAFF. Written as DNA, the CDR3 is TGTGCCAGCAGTTACCCGGCCCGGGACAGGGGGCTGAACACTGAAGCTTTCTTT.